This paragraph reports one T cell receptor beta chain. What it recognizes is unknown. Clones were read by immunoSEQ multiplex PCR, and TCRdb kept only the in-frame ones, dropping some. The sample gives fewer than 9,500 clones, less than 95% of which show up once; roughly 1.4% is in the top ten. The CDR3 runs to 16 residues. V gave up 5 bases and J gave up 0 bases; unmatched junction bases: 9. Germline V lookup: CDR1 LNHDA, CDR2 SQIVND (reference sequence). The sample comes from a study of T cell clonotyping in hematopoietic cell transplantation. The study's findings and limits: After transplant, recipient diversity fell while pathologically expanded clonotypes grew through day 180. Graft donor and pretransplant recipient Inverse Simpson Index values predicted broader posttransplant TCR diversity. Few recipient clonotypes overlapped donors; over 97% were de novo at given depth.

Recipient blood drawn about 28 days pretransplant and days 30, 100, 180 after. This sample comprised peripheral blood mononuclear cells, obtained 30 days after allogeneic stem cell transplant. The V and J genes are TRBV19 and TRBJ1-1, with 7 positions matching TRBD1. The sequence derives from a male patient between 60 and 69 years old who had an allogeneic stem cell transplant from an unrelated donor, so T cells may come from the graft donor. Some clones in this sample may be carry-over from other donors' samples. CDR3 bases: TGTGCCAGTAGTCCCCTACAGGGGCCACTGAACACTGAAGCTTTCTTT. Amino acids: CASSPLQGPLNTEAFF. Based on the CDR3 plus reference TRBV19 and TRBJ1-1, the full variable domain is DGGITQSPKYLFRKEGQNVTLSCEQNLNHDAMYWYRQDPGQGLRLIYYSQIVNDFQKGDIAEGYSVSREKKESFPLTVTSAQKNPTAFYLCASSPLQGPLNTEAFFGQGTRLTVV.